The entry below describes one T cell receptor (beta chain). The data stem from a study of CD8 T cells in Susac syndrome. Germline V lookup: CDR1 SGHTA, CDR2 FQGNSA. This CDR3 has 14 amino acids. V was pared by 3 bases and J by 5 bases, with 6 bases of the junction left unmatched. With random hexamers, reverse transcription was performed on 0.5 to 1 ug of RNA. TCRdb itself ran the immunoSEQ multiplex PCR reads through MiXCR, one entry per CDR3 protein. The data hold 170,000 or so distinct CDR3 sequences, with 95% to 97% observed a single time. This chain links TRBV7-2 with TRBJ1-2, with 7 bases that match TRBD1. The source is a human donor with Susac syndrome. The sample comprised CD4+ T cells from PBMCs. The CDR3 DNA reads TGTGCCAGCAGCTTCAATACAGGGGTATATGGCTACACCTTC. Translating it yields CASSFNTGVYGYTF.